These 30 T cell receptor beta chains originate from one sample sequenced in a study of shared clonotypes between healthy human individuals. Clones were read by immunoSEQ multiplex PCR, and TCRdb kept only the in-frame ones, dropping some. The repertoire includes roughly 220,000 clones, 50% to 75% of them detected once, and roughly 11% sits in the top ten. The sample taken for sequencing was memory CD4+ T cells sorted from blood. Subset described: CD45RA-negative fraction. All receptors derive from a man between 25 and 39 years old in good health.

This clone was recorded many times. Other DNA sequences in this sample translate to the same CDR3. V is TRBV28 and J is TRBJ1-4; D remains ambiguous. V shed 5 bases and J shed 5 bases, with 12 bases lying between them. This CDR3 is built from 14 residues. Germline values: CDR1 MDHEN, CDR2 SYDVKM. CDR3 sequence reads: CASSPNRPNEKLFF. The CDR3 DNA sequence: TGTGCCAGCAGTCCTAACAGACCGAATGAAAAACTGTTTTTT.

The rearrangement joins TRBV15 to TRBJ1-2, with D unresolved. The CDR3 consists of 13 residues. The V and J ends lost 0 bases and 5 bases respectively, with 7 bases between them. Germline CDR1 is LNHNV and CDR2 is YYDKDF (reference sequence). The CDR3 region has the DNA TGTGCCACCAGCAGAGACGGATATTATGGCTACACCTTC. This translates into CATSRDGYYGYTF.

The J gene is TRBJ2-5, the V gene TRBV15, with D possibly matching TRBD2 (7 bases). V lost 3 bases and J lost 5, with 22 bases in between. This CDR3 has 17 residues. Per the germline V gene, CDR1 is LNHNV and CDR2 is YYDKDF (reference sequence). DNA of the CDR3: TGTGCCACCAGCAGGACGGGAGGACAGCCCCGGCAGGAGACCCAGTACTTC. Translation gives CATSRTGGQPRQETQYF.

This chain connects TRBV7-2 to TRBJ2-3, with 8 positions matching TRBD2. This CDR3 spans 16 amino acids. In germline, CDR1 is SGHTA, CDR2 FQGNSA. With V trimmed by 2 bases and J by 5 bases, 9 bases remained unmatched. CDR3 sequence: CASSLWASGSIDTQYF. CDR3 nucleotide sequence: TGTGCCAGCAGCTTATGGGCGAGCGGGAGTATAGATACGCAGTATTTT.

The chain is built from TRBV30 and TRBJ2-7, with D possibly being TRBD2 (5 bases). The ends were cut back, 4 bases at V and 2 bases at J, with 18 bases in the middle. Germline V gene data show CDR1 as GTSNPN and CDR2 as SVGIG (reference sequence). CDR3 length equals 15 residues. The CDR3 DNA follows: TGTGCCTGGACCCCCAAGGGAGCGGCCCCCTACGAGCAGTACTTC. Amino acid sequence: CAWTPKGAAPYEQYF. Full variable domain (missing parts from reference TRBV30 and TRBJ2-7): SQTIHQWPATLVQPVGSPLSLECTVEGTSNPNLYWYRQAAGRGLQLLFYSVGIGQISSEVPQNLSASRPQDRQFILSSKKLLLSDSGFYLCAWTPKGAAPYEQYFGPGTRLTVT.

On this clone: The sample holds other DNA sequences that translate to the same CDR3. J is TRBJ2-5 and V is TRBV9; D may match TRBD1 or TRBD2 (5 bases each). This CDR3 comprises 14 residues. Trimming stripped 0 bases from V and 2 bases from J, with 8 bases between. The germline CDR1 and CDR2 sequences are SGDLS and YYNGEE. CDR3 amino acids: CASSVGGSQETQYF. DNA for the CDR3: TGTGCCAGCAGCGTAGGGGGGTCTCAAGAGACCCAGTACTTC.

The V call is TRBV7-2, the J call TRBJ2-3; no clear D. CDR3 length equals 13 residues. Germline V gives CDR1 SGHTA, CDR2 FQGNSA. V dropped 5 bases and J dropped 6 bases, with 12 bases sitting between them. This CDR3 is CASSLRFVDTQYF. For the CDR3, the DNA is TGTGCCAGCAGCCTCCGGTTCGTGGATACGCAGTATTTT.

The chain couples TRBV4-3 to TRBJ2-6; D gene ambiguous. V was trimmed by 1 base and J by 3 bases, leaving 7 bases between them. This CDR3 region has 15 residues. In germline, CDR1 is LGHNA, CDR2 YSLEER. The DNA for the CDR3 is TGCGCCAGCAGCCAAGTGGCTGGTGGGGCCAACGTCCTGACTTTC. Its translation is CASSQVAGGANVLTF.

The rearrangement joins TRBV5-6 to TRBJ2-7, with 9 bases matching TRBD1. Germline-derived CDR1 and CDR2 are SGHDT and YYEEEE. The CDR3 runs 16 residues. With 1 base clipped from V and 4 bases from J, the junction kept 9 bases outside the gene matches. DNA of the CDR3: TGTGCCAGCAGCTTGACAGGGGGCGGCGGGAAGTACGAGCAGTACTTC. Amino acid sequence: CASSLTGGGGKYEQYF.

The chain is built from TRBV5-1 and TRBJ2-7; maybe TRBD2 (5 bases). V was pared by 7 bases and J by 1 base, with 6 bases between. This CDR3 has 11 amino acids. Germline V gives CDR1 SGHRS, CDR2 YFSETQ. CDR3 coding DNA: TGCGCCAGCCGGGGTTCCTACGAGCAGTACTTC. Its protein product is CASRGSYEQYF.

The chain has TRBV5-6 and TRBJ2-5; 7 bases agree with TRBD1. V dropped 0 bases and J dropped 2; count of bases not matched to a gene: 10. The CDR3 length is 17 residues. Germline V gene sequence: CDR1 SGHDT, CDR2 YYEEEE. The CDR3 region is CASSLEQGLKGQETQYF. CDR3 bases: TGTGCCAGCAGCTTGGAACAGGGGCTTAAGGGGCAAGAGACCCAGTACTTC.

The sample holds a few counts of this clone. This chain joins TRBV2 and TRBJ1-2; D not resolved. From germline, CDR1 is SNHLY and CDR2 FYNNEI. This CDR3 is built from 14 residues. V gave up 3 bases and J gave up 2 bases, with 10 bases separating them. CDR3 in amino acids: CASSEGGSNYGYTF. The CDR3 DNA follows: TGTGCCAGCAGTGAGGGCGGCAGCAACTATGGCTACACCTTC.

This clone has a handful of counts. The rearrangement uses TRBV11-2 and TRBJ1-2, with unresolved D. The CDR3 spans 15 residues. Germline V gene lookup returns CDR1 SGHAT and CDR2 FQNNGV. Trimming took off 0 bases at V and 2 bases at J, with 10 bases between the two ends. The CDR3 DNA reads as TGTGCCAGCAGCTTAGATAACAACCTCAACTATGGCTACACCTTC. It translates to CASSLDNNLNYGYTF.

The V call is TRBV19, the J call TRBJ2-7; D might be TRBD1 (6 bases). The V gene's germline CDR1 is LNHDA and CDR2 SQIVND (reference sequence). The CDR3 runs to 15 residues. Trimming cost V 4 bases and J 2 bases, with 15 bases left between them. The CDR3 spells CASSTKGTSAYEQYF. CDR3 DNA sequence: TGTGCCAGTAGTACCAAGGGGACATCCGCCTACGAGCAGTACTTC.

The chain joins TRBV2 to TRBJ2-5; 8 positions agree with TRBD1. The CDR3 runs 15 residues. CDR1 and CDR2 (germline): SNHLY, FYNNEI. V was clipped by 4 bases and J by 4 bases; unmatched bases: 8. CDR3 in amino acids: CASSVRTGMRETQYF. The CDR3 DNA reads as TGTGCCAGCAGTGTGAGGACAGGGATGCGAGAGACCCAGTACTTC.

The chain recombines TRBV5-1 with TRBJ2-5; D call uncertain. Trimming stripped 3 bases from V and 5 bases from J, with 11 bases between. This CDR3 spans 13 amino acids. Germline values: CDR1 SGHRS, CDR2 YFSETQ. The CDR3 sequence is CASSSGLSETQYF. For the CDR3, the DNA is TGCGCCAGCAGCTCTGGCCTTTCGGAGACCCAGTACTTC. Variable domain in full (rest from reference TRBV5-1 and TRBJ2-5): KAGVTQTPRYLIKTRGQQVTLSCSPISGHRSVSWYQQTPGQGLQFLFEYFSETQRNKGNFPGRFSGRQFSNSRSEMNVSTLELGDSALYLCASSSGLSETQYFGPGTRLLVL.

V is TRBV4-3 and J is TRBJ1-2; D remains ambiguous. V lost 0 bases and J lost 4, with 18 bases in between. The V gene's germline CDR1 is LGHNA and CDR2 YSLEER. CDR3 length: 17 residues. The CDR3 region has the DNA TGCGCCAGCAGCCAAGATACGGTACAGTTAAGGCTCTATGGCTACACCTTC. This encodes CASSQDTVQLRLYGYTF.

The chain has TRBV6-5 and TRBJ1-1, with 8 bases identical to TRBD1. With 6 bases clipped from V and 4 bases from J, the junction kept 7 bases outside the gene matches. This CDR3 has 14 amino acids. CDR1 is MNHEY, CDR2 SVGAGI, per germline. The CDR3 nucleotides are TGTGCCAGCAGGGCCTGGACAGGGATCACTGAAGCTTTCTTT. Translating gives CASRAWTGITEAFF.

In nucleotides, the CDR3 is TGTGCCAGAGGAGCGAACCACTCCTACGAGCAGTACTTC. Translation: CARGANHSYEQYF. This sequence joins TRBV11-2 and TRBJ2-7; D remains unclear. The CDR3 has 13 amino acids. Trimming stripped 9 bases from V and 0 bases from J, with 12 bases between. Germline assignment: CDR1 SGHAT and CDR2 FQNNGV.

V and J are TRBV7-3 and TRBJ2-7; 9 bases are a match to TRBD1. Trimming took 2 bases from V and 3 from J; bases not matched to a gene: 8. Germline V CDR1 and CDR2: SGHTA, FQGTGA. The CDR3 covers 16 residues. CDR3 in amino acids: CASSLVAGTGYYEQYF. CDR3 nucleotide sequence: TGTGCCAGCAGCTTAGTCGCGGGGACAGGGTACTACGAGCAGTACTTC.

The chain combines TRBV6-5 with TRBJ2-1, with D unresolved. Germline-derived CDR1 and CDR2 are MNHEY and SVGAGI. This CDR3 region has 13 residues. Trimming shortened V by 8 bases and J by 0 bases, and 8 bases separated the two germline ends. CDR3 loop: CASSFGSYNEQFF. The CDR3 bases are TGTGCCAGCTCGTTTGGCTCCTACAATGAGCAGTTCTTC.

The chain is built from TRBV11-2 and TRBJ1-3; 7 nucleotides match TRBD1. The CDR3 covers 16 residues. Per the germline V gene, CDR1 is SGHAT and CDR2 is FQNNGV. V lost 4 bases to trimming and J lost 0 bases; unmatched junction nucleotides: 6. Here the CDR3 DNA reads TGTGCCAGCAGCTCCATACAGGGGAGCTCTGGAAACACCATATATTTT. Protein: CASSSIQGSSGNTIYF.

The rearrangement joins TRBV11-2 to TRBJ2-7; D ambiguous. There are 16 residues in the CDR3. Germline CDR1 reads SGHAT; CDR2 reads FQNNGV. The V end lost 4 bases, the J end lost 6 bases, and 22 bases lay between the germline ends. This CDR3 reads CASSSKRRLTASEQYF. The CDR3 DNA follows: TGTGCCAGCAGCTCAAAAAGGCGGCTCACCGCTAGCGAGCAGTACTTC.

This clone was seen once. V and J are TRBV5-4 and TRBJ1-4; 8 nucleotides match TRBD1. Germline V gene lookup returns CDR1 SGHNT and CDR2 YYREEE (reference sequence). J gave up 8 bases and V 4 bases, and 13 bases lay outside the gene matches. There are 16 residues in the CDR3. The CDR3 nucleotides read TGTGCCAGCAGCATTAATCCAGGGGGCGCTGGGGAAAAACTGTTTTTT. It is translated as CASSINPGGAGEKLFF.

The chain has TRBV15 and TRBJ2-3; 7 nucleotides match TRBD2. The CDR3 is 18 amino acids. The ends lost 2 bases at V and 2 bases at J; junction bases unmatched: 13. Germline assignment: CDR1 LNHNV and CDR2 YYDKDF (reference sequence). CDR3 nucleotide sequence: TGTGCCACCAGCAGATACCCGCGGACTAGACATTCCACAGATACGCAGTATTTT. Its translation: CATSRYPRTRHSTDTQYF.

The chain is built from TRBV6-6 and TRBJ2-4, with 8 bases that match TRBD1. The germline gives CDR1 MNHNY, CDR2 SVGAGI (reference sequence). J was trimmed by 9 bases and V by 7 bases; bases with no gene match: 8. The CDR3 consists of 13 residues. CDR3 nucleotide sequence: TGTGCCAGCAACGCTGGACAGGGCAGCATTCAGTACTTC. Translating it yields CASNAGQGSIQYF.

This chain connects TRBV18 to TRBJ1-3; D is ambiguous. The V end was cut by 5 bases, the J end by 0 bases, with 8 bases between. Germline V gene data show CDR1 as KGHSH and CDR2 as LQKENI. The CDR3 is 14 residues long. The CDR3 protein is CASSSGVSGNTIYF. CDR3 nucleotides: TGTGCCAGCTCATCAGGCGTCTCTGGAAACACCATATATTTT.

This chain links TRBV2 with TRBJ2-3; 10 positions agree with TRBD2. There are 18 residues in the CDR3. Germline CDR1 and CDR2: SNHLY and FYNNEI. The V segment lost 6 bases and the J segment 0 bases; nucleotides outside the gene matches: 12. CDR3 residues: CASSEIPGLARSTDTQYF. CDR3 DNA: TGTGCCAGCAGCGAAATTCCGGGACTAGCGAGAAGCACAGATACGCAGTATTTT.

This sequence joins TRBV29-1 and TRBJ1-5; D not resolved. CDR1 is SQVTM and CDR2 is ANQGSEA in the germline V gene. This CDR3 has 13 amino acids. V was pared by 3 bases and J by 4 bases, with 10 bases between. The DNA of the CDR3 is TGCAGCGTTGAGACCGGCGTAAATCAGCCCCAGCATTTT. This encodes CSVETGVNQPQHF.

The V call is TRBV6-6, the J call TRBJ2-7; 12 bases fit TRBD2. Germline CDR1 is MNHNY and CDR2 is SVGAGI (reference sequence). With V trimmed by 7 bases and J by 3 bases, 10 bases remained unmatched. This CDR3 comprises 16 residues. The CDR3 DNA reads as TGTGCCAGCAACAAACTAGCGGGAGGTCAGAACTACGAGCAGTACTTC. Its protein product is CASNKLAGGQNYEQYF.